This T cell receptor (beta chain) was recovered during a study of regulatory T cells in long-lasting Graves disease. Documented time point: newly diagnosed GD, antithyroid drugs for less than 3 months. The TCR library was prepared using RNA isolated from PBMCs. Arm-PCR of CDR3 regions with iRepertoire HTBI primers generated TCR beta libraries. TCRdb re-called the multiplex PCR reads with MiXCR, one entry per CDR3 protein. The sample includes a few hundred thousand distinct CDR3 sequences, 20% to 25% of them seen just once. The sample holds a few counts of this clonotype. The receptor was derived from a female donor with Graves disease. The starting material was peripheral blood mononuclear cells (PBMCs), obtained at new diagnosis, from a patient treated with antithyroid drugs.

The CDR3 DNA reads as TGTGCCAGCAGTGAAGAGGGGACAGCCGATTCAACTAATGAAAAACTGTTTTTT. It codes for CASSEEGTADSTNEKLFF. The rearrangement uses TRBV2 and TRBJ1-4; TRBD1 matches at 7 bases. After removal of 1 base from V and 0 bases from J, the junction contained 8 bases not matched to a gene. CDR1 is SNHLY and CDR2 is FYNNEI in the germline V gene. The CDR3 extends over 18 amino acids.